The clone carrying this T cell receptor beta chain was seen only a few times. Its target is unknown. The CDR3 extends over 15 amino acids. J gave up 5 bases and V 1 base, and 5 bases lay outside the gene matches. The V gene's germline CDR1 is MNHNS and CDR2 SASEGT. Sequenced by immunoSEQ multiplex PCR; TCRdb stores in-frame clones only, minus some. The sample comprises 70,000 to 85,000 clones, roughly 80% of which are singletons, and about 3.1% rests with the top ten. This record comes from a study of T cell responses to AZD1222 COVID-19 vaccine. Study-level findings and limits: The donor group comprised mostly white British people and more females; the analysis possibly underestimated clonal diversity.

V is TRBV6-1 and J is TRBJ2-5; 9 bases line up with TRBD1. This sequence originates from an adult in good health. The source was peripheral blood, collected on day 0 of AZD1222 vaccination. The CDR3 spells CASSEGNRGQETQYF. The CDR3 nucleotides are TGTGCCAGCAGTGAAGGTAACAGGGGGCAGGAGACCCAGTACTTC.